Listed below are T cell receptor beta chains from one sample, sequenced in a study of blood T cell repertoires in COVID-19. TCRdb's copy holds only in-frame clones and misses some; the assay was immunoSEQ multiplex PCR. The table shows around 99,000 clones, with 88% occurring only once. The specimen sequenced was peripheral blood. These receptors all come from a man aged 50 to 59 with active or convalescent COVID-19. Both conserved end residues are part of each CDR3. Each record gives: clone size, V gene, D gene, J gene, CDR3 DNA, CDR3 protein. The D gene is left open where the match is weak. The size field is filled for only some rows; it gives once, few, many or a size class.

-	TRBV18	-	TRBJ2-5	TGTGCCAGCTCACCTGTGGACTCCGGGGGTCTGGAGACCCAGTACTTC	CASSPVDSGGLETQYF
-	TRBV7-2	-	TRBJ1-1	TGTGCCAGCAGCTTTTTAGGGGAAGTTTCTGAAGCTTTCTTT	CASSFLGEVSEAFF
-	TRBV28	TRBD2	TRBJ2-5	TGTGCCAGCTCCCGACGTAGACTAGCGGGTTACCAAGAGACCCAGTACTTC	CASSRRRLAGYQETQYF
once	TRBV7-2	TRBD1	TRBJ1-1	TGTGCCAGCAGCTACCTCCCCGGGACAGGGGGCGCGTCCACTGAAGCTTTCTTT	CASSYLPGTGGASTEAFF
-	TRBV28	-	TRBJ1-6	TGTGCCAGCAGTTTGTGGCGGATGAGCTCCTATAATTCACCCCTCCACTTT	CASSLWRMSSYNSPLHF
-	TRBV3-1/TRBV3-2	-	TRBJ1-2	TGTGCCAGCAGCCGACAAGCGGATGGCTACACCTTC	CASSRQADGYTF
-	TRBV28	TRBD1	TRBJ2-3	TGTGCCAGCAGTTTATGGACAGGGGGCACAGATACGCAGTATTTT	CASSLWTGGTDTQYF
-	TRBV19	TRBD2	TRBJ2-5	TGTGCCAGTAGTTTGGCTAGCGGGAGAAGGAGAGAGACCCAGTACTTC	CASSLASGRRRETQYF
-	TRBV11-2	TRBD1	TRBJ1-6	TGTGCCAGCAGCGCGCGACAGGGGGCGAGGGGTAATTCACCCCTCCACTTT	CASSARQGARGNSPLHF
-	TRBV7-9	TRBD1	TRBJ1-6	TGTGCCAGCAGCTCCCAAGGACAGGGGGCGGCTAATTCACCCCTCCACTTT	CASSSQGQGAANSPLHF
-	TRBV19	-	TRBJ1-2	TGTGCCAGTAGTATCCCCGGGACTTACTACACTGGCTACACCTTC	CASSIPGTYYTGYTF
-	TRBV28	TRBD2	TRBJ2-1	TGTGCCAGCAGTTTACGGGTAGCGGGAGTTGAGCAGTTCTTC	CASSLRVAGVEQFF
-	TRBV29-1	-	TRBJ1-1	TGCAGCGTTGCCGGAGATATGAACACTGAAGCTTTCTTT	CSVAGDMNTEAFF
-	TRBV29-1	TRBD1	TRBJ1-2	TGCAGCGTTGTGAGGGACAGGGGGTTTTCTGGCTACACCTTC	CSVVRDRGFSGYTF
-	TRBV19	-	TRBJ1-6	TGTGCCAGTAGTATCTTATCGTGGGGCAGGGGTTCCTCACCCCTCCACTTT	CASSILSWGRGSSPLHF
-	TRBV27	-	TRBJ2-5	TGTGCCAGCAGTTCCCCCTCCCTTAAAGAGACCCAGTACTTC	CASSSPSLKETQYF
-	TRBV9	-	TRBJ1-3	TGTGCCAGCAGCGTAGCGGGGAGTGCGGGAAACACCATATATTTT	CASSVAGSAGNTIYF
-	TRBV9	TRBD1	TRBJ2-7	TGTGCCAGCAGCGTAGGACAGGGGGCCTACGAGCAGTACTTC	CASSVGQGAYEQYF
-	TRBV28	TRBD1	TRBJ1-6	TGTGCCAGCAGTTTAAGGAGGGGTCAGGGGGCGAAGGGATTTAGTTCACCCCTCCACTTT	CASSLRRGQGAKGFSSPLHF
-	TRBV7-2	TRBD2	TRBJ2-1	TGTGCCAGCAGCGTAGCGGGAGGGTACAATGAGCAGTTCTTC	CASSVAGGYNEQFF
few	TRBV6-2/TRBV6-3	TRBD2	TRBJ2-3	TGTGCCAGCAGTGGGACTAGCGGGAGTGATACGCAGTATTTT	CASSGTSGSDTQYF
few	TRBV18	TRBD2	TRBJ2-3	TGTGCCAGCTCACCGCGGGGGTCGGCAGATACGCAGTATTTT	CASSPRGSADTQYF
few	TRBV6-4	TRBD1	TRBJ2-3	TGTGCCAGCAGGCCGGGACAGGAAACAGATACGCAGTATTTT	CASRPGQETDTQYF